The T cell receptor beta chain under discussion was sequenced for a study of CD8 T cells in ankylosing spondylitis. Regarding the study as a whole: What appeared characteristic of ankylosing spondylitis blood was a TCR beta motif of several highly homologous variants. Past research had described some motif variants in reactive arthritis synovial fluid and blood.

This clonotype came up a few times. Its antigen remains unknown. TCRdb processed the 5' RACE reads anew with MiXCR; each CDR3 protein has one entry. The table includes 750,000 to 850,000 distinct CDR3 sequences, 10% to 15% detected once. This CDR3 has 15 amino acids. Germline trimming cut 5 bases from V and 3 bases from J; bases unmatched to any gene: 8. CDR1 is MNHEY and CDR2 is SMNVEV in the germline V gene (reference sequence). This receptor was identified in a male donor with ankylosing spondylitis. The sample taken for sequencing was blood, either unsorted or a sorted T cell fraction (not recorded which). J is TRBJ2-7 and V is TRBV27, with 9 bases fitting TRBD1. CDR3 in DNA: TGTGCCAGCAGTCGATTCGGACAGGGGCGCTACGAGCAGTACTTC. Encoded protein: CASSRFGQGRYEQYF.